The T cell receptor beta chain described here comes from a study of blood T cell repertoires in COVID-19 (TCRdb year 2020). In the study overall: The collaborator samples originated in the United States, Italy and Spain and spanned the acute and convalescent phases of COVID-19. A de-identified subject ID, COVID-19 status, age in years and sex were almost always included in the sample metadata. The material from the prospective study consisted of cDNA or gDNA derived from T cells, B-cell-depleted T cells, or PBMCs. The dataset comprised deeply sampled blood TCRbeta repertoires from subjects exposed to, actively infected with, or recovered from COVID-19. Where available, HLA class I and class II types were taken from metadata supplied by the sample provider and were not determined by assay-based typing. The samples were drawn from the first 160 participants of the ongoing ImmuneRACE study and from 1,254 subjects provided by 6 global collaborators. The repertoires were released in a freely available public database intended as a resource for research on the immune response to SARS-CoV-2. The paper's findings and limits, for the study overall: How much clinical and demographic metadata was included differed by source and by participant, and the metadata was provided uncurated.

V gives up 0 bases and J gives up 6 bases, and the segment between their germline ends measures 14 bases. From the cysteine up to the phenylalanine, the CDR3 has a length of 15 residues. Of all the DNA, just the CDR3 is kept, 45 bases in frame from base 1. CDR1 SGDLS and CDR2 YYNGEE were looked up in the germline V gene. TCRbeta CDR3 regions were amplified from genomic DNA by means of the immunoSEQ Assay, a bias-controlled multiplex PCR. In the paper's pipeline: The number of nucleated cells in each sample was estimated from the amplification of reference gene primers within the assay. Sequence reads were collapsed and filtered to measure the absolute abundance of every unique TCRbeta CDR3 rearrangement. For each sample, productive Simpson clonality was calculated as the square root of Simpson's diversity index across productive rearrangements. TCRdb re-hosts the immuneACCESS table, in-frame sequences only. Its copies lack some clones; in the studies checked, an unresolved V gene accounts for under half of them, and the cause for the rest is not known. That table gives V, J and clone size, and the DNA gave D and trimming. In this sample the table shows more than 90,000 clones, roughly four fifths of which occur a single time. The ten largest clones add up to about 4% of the sample.

The collaborating institutions used their own protocols to collect whole blood in K2EDTA tubes. For TCRbeta analysis, collaborators shipped samples in one of three forms: frozen whole blood, isolated PBMCs, or DNA extracted from either of those sample types. As concerns this clone: Its antigen is currently not known. Per-base qualities were not stored, and no clone one base away is much larger.

The V and J genes are TRBV9 and TRBJ2-3; a tentative D match to TRBD2 spans 5 bases. The receptor comes from a man in his sixties with acute or convalescent COVID-19. The sample was peripheral blood. The CDR3 loop reads CASSVGGQYLDTQYF. Read as DNA, the sequence is TGTGCCAGCAGCGTAGGAGGGCAGTACCTCGATACGCAGTATTTT. The full variable domain, completed from the reference TRBV9 and TRBJ2-3 proteins outside the CDR3, reads DSGVTQTPKHLITATGQRVTLRCSPRSGDLSVYWYQQSLDQGLQFLIQYYNGEERAKGNILERFSAQQFPDLHSELNLSSLELGDSALYFCASSVGGQYLDTQYFGPGTRLTVL.